These 15 T cell receptor beta chains were sequenced from one sample in a study of cytotoxic CD8 clonotypes in ibrutinib-treated CLL. The repertoire was sequenced with immunoSEQ multiplex PCR; TCRdb's copy has only in-frame clones and lacks some. This table holds 150,000 or so clones, around three quarters found once. This material consisted of PBMCs, taken after 12 months of ibrutinib treatment. The receptors shown here come from a human donor with chronic lymphocytic leukemia.

The V call is TRBV19, the J call TRBJ1-2, with a possible D match to TRBD1 (5 bases). Trimming shortened V by 3 bases and J by 7 bases, and 15 bases separated the two germline ends. The CDR3 consists of 14 residues. From germline, CDR1 is LNHDA and CDR2 SQIVND (reference sequence). CDR3 protein: CASSINGAAVGYTF. In DNA form, the CDR3 reads TGTGCCAGTAGTATCAACGGGGCAGCTGTTGGCTACACCTTC.

This rearrangement joins TRBV10-3 to TRBJ2-7, with TRBD2 matching over 10 bases. The CDR3 runs to 16 residues. After removal of 4 bases from V and 0 bases from J, the junction contained 6 bases not matched to a gene. Germline V lookup: CDR1 ENHRY, CDR2 SYGVKD. CDR3 sequence: CAISAAGTSDSYEQYF. CDR3 in DNA: TGTGCCATCAGTGCGGCCGGGACTAGCGACTCCTACGAGCAGTACTTC.

V is TRBV7-3 and J is TRBJ2-1; TRBD2 aligns across 15 bases. Germline V gene lookup returns CDR1 SGHTA and CDR2 FQGTGA. V was clipped by 8 bases and J by 9 bases; unmatched bases: 5. This CDR3 contains 14 residues. The CDR3 loop reads CASGGLAGGGEQFF. In nucleotides, the CDR3 is TGTGCCAGCGGTGGACTAGCGGGAGGGGGTGAGCAGTTCTTC.

The chain is built from TRBV5-4 and TRBJ2-1; 14 bases agree with TRBD2. CDR3 length equals 17 residues. J lost 7 bases, V lost 1 base, and 7 bases had no gene match. Germline assignment: CDR1 SGHNT and CDR2 YYREEE (reference sequence). In DNA, the CDR3 is TGTGCCAGCAGCTTGCTTTCTGGACTAGCGGGGGGAAATGAGCAGTTCTTC. Translation: CASSLLSGLAGGNEQFF.

The chain links TRBV2 to TRBJ1-1; 7 bases fit TRBD1. V lost 4 bases and J lost 3; bases outside the gene matches: 5. Germline V gene lookup returns CDR1 SNHLY and CDR2 FYNNEI. This CDR3 has 14 residues. CDR3 sequence (DNA): TGTGCCAGCAGTGTTCAGGGGGTTTACACTGAAGCTTTCTTT. This gives the protein CASSVQGVYTEAFF.

The chain uses TRBV5-4 and TRBJ2-5, with D unclear. This CDR3 has 13 residues. Germline V lookup: CDR1 SGHNT, CDR2 YYREEE (reference sequence). V lost 1 base, J lost 0 bases, and 4 bases lay in between. Written as DNA, the CDR3 is TGTGCCAGCAGCTTGATCTACCAAGAGACCCAGTACTTC. The encoded protein is CASSLIYQETQYF.

CDR3 residues: CASSVDPGVYEQYF. In nucleotides, the CDR3 is TGTGCCAGCAGCGTAGACCCGGGAGTCTACGAGCAGTACTTC. This chain uses TRBV9 with TRBJ2-7; D perhaps matches TRBD2 (6 bases). The CDR3 has 14 residues. Germline CDR1 is SGDLS and CDR2 is YYNGEE. Between the trimmed V and J ends, which lost 0 bases and 3 bases, there was a span of 10 bases.

The CDR3 coding sequence is TGTGCCTGGAGTGTAGGGTACAGGGGAGGCAATGAGCAGTTCTTC. It yields the protein CAWSVGYRGGNEQFF. The J gene is TRBJ2-1, the V gene TRBV30; a possible D gene is TRBD1 (7 bases). The germline V and J ends were trimmed by 0 bases and 6 bases, with 15 bases remaining between them. The CDR3 spans 15 residues. CDR1 and CDR2 from the germline V gene are GTSNPN and SVGIG (reference sequence).

This clone was seen only once. This rearrangement joins TRBV2 to TRBJ1-2, with 7 bases matching TRBD1. The CDR3 loop spans 15 amino acids. Unmatched junction bases numbered 8, after V lost 6 bases and J lost 1 base. The V gene's germline CDR1 is SNHLY and CDR2 FYNNEI. The CDR3 loop reads CASSRTTGNNYGYTF. CDR3 nucleotides: TGTGCCAGCAGCCGGACGACAGGGAATAACTATGGCTACACCTTC. Full variable domain (remainder filled in from reference TRBV2 and TRBJ1-2): EPEVTQTPSHQVTQMGQEVILRCVPISNHLYFYWYRQILGQKVEFLVSFYNNEISEKSEIFDDQFSVERPDGSNFTLKIRSTKLEDSAMYFCASSRTTGNNYGYTFGSGTRLTVV.

The chain uses TRBV30 and TRBJ2-7; tentative D call: TRBD1 (5 bases). The CDR3 is 13 amino acids. In germline, CDR1 is GTSNPN, CDR2 SVGIG (reference sequence). The V end was cut by 4 bases, the J end by 3 bases, with 13 bases between. The CDR3 region is CAWTPRVDYEQYF. Written as DNA, the CDR3 is TGTGCCTGGACACCCAGGGTGGACTACGAGCAGTACTTC.

The chain uses TRBV10-1 and TRBJ2-1, with D hard to call. Trimming pared 2 bases from V and 4 bases from J, leaving 9 bases between. Germline CDR1 reads WNHNN; CDR2 reads SYGVQD (reference sequence). The CDR3 covers 14 residues. The CDR3 spells CASSEGILYNEQFF. The CDR3 DNA reads TGCGCCAGCAGTGAGGGAATTTTGTACAATGAGCAGTTCTTC.

This clone was found a few times. This chain joins TRBV11-2 and TRBJ1-3, with no clear D. CDR1 is SGHAT, CDR2 FQNNGV, per germline. V was pared by 5 bases and J by 4 bases, with 12 bases between. The CDR3 runs 14 residues. CDR3 nucleotides: TGTGCCAGCAGCGCCCCGGGTGTCGGAAACACCATATATTTT. Amino acid sequence: CASSAPGVGNTIYF.

This clone was found a few times. The chain carries TRBV28 and TRBJ1-5, with unresolved D. This CDR3 has 16 amino acids. Germline V gene lookup returns CDR1 MDHEN and CDR2 SYDVKM. V lost 7 bases and J lost 2, with 18 bases in between. This chain's CDR3 is CASTSLFPGGNQPQHF. The CDR3 DNA reads as TGTGCCAGCACCTCCCTCTTCCCCGGGGGCAATCAGCCCCAGCATTTT.

This clone showed up just once. The V and J genes are TRBV4-2 and TRBJ2-5, with 11 bases lining up with TRBD2. The CDR3 has 15 amino acids. Losses at the gene ends were 4 bases for V and 2 bases for J; bases not matched to a gene: 3. Germline assignment: CDR1 LGHNA and CDR2 YNFKEQ. The CDR3 DNA reads as TGTGCCAGCAGCCCCCGGACTAGCGGGCAAGAGACCCAGTACTTC. This codes for CASSPRTSGQETQYF.

This chain uses TRBV28 with TRBJ1-5; D is possibly TRBD1 (5 bases). Germline V gene sequence: CDR1 MDHEN, CDR2 SYDVKM. Trimming removed 10 bases at V and 0 bases at J, with 28 bases between. The CDR3 has 19 residues. The CDR3 DNA sequence: TGTGCCACCCAACCCCTCGACAGAAACATAATTTATAGCAATCAGCCCCAGCATTTT. Amino acids: CATQPLDRNIIYSNQPQHF.